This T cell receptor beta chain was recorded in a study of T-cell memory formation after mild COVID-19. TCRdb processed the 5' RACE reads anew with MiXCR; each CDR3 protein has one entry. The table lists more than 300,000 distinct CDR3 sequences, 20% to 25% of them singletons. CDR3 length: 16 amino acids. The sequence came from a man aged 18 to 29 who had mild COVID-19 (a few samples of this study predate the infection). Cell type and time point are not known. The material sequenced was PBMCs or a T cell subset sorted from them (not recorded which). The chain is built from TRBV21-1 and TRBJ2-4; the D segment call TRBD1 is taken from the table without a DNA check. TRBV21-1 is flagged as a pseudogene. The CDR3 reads CASSPLVGVAKNIQYF. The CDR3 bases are TGTGCCAGCAGCCCCCTGGTAGGGGTTGCCAAAAACATTCAGTACTTC.